Listed here are 30 T cell receptor beta chains from one sample, sequenced in a study of long-term antiretroviral therapy in people with HIV. Samples were assayed with immunoSEQ v3.0 at survey level. Repertoires were generated with immunoSEQ multiplex PCR, while TCRdb's copy carries only in-frame clones and drops some. The data contain some 29,000 clones, roughly 97% of them seen just once; the ten biggest clones take up around 1.8%. The starting material was unsorted PBMCs, obtained 7.6 years after starting antiretroviral therapy. Receptors originate from a man aged 25 to 40 with HIV.

V and J are TRBV7-6 and TRBJ2-7, with 10 bases lining up with TRBD1. The CDR3 is 16 residues long. The V gene's germline CDR1 is SGHVS and CDR2 FNYEAQ. V lost 6 bases and J lost 7; bases outside the gene matches: 15. CDR3 sequence: CASSSKPDRGLGEQYF. The CDR3 bases are TGTGCCAGCAGTTCTAAACCGGACAGGGGGTTAGGGGAGCAGTACTTC.

The chain couples TRBV7-8 to TRBJ2-3; D is unclear. The V gene's germline CDR1 is SGHVS and CDR2 FQNEAQ. The CDR3 is 14 residues long. With 5 bases removed from V and 2 bases from J, the gap between germline ends came to 11 bases. The CDR3 DNA sequence: TGTGCCAGCAGCCAAACAACCCCCACAGATACGCAGTATTTT. It specifies CASSQTTPTDTQYF.

The chain links TRBV6-4 to TRBJ1-2; the match to TRBD1 covers 7 bases. Germline values: CDR1 MRHNA, CDR2 SNTAGT. CDR3 length: 15 residues. The junction had 9 bases not matched to a gene; V was cut back by 6 bases and J by 2 bases. Here the CDR3 DNA reads TGTGCCAGCAGGCCAACAGGGGTTACCAACTATGGCTACACCTTC. Protein: CASRPTGVTNYGYTF.

The chain recombines TRBV5-1 with TRBJ1-6; D is undetermined. V shed 5 bases and J shed 8 bases, with 14 bases lying between them. Looked up from germline, CDR1 is SGHRS and CDR2 is YFSETQ. The length of the CDR3 is 14 residues. The CDR3 spells CASSPSRTHSPLHF. CDR3 sequence (DNA): TGCGCCAGCAGTCCGAGTCGGACCCATTCACCCCTCCACTTT.

The chain recombines TRBV19 with TRBJ2-2; 10 positions match TRBD2. The CDR3 contains 16 residues. With V trimmed by 3 bases and J by 4 bases, 5 bases remained unmatched. Germline V CDR1 and CDR2: LNHDA, SQIVND (reference sequence). The CDR3 loop reads CASSISSGGTTGELFF. CDR3 nucleotide sequence: TGTGCCAGTAGTATTTCTAGCGGGGGAACCACCGGGGAGCTGTTTTTT.

The chain joins TRBV5-6 to TRBJ1-1; D is perhaps TRBD1 (5 bases). The ends were cut back, 2 bases at V and 6 bases at J, with 14 bases in the middle. Germline lookup yields CDR1 SGHDT and CDR2 YYEEEE. CDR3 length: 14 amino acids. The CDR3 loop reads CASSLGDSRPEAFF. In nucleotides, the CDR3 is TGTGCCAGCAGCTTAGGGGACTCCCGGCCTGAAGCTTTCTTT.

J is TRBJ2-5 and V is TRBV18, with 7 bases that match TRBD2. Germline values: CDR1 KGHSH, CDR2 LQKENI. The CDR3 is 15 amino acids. V lost 2 bases, J lost 3 bases, and 6 bases stayed unmatched. This CDR3 is CASSPAAAGEETQYF. The CDR3 nucleotides are TGTGCCAGCTCACCAGCGGCTGCGGGAGAAGAGACCCAGTACTTC.

V is TRBV7-3 and J is TRBJ1-2, with D unclear. The ends were cut back, 5 bases at V and 3 bases at J, with 10 bases in the middle. The germline CDR1 and CDR2 sequences are SGHTA and FQGTGA. This CDR3 contains 13 residues. This CDR3 is CASSPNSDYGYTF. As DNA, the CDR3 is TGTGCCAGCAGCCCTAACAGCGACTATGGCTACACCTTC.

The chain links TRBV7-6 to TRBJ1-5; D unclear. With 5 bases removed from V and 0 bases from J, the gap between germline ends came to 26 bases. Germline lookup yields CDR1 SGHVS and CDR2 FNYEAQ. The CDR3 is made up of 20 amino acids. The CDR3 bases are TGTGCCAGCAGCCCCTCGGGCGTCGGGTCCGCTAAATATAGCAATCAGCCCCAGCATTTT. This gives the protein CASSPSGVGSAKYSNQPQHF.

The genes are TRBV5-5 and TRBJ1-6; 9 bases line up with TRBD1. V was pared by 2 bases and J by 9 bases, with 3 bases of the junction left unmatched. Germline loops: CDR1 SGHKS, CDR2 YYEKEE (reference sequence). This CDR3 contains 14 residues. The CDR3 spells CASSFWTGVSPLHF. The CDR3 DNA sequence: TGTGCCAGCAGCTTTTGGACAGGGGTTTCACCCCTCCACTTT.

In this sample, this clone turned up once. The chain uses TRBV5-6 and TRBJ2-5; 7 positions match TRBD2. Germline V gene sequence: CDR1 SGHDT, CDR2 YYEEEE. The J segment lost 2 bases and the V segment lost 4 bases, leaving 11 bases of the junction unmatched. CDR3 size: 16 residues. The CDR3 nucleotides are TGTGCCAGCAGCGCGGAACTAGCGACCGGACAAGAGACCCAGTACTTC. Translating it yields CASSAELATGQETQYF.

The chain joins TRBV7-2 to TRBJ2-3, with D unresolved. The germline gives CDR1 SGHTA, CDR2 FQGNSA. The length of the CDR3 is 15 residues. Trimming removed 1 base at V and 2 bases at J, with 10 bases between. The CDR3 region has the DNA TGTGCCAGCAGCTTAGAGGCGCTCCACACAGATACGCAGTATTTT. Its translation is CASSLEALHTDTQYF.

The chain combines TRBV2 with TRBJ2-3, with no clear D. This CDR3 has 12 amino acids. The V and J ends lost 1 base and 5 bases respectively, with 4 bases between them. In germline, CDR1 is SNHLY, CDR2 FYNNEI. The CDR3 reads CASSEGGDTQYF. DNA of the CDR3: TGTGCCAGCAGTGAAGGGGGAGATACGCAGTATTTT.

The genes are TRBV4-3 and TRBJ2-7, with 10 positions matching TRBD2. CDR1 is LGHNA and CDR2 is YSLEER in the germline V gene. The V gene end was trimmed by 4 bases and the J gene end by 1 base; junction bases not matched to a gene: 4. The CDR3 covers 15 residues. CDR3 nucleotide sequence: TGCGCCAGCAGCCTCCAGCGGGAGGGGTCCTACGAGCAGTACTTC. Protein product: CASSLQREGSYEQYF.

The J gene is TRBJ2-5, the V gene TRBV9; D remains unclear. Germline CDR1 reads SGDLS; CDR2 reads YYNGEE. This CDR3 contains 14 residues. V shed 3 bases and J shed 5 bases, with 14 bases lying between them. The CDR3 nucleotides are TGTGCCAGCAGCGCGACCGCGACGAGGGAGACCCAGTACTTC. Translated, it gives CASSATATRETQYF. Full variable domain (outside the CDR3, taken from reference TRBV9 and TRBJ2-5): DSGVTQTPKHLITATGQRVTLRCSPRSGDLSVYWYQQSLDQGLQFLIQYYNGEERAKGNILERFSAQQFPDLHSELNLSSLELGDSALYFCASSATATRETQYFGPGTRLLVL.

The chain has TRBV2 and TRBJ1-4, with a possible D match to TRBD1 (5 bases). CDR1 SNHLY and CDR2 FYNNEI come from the germline V gene. The CDR3 extends over 16 amino acids. Trimming left V 5 bases short and J 0 bases short, with 13 bases between. The CDR3 DNA reads TGTGCCAGCAGTAGAGGGACCGACGCAACTAATGAAAAACTGTTTTTT. This translates into CASSRGTDATNEKLFF. Using reference TRBV2 and TRBJ1-4 for the parts outside the CDR3, the full variable domain is EPEVTQTPSHQVTQMGQEVILRCVPISNHLYFYWYRQILGQKVEFLVSFYNNEISEKSEIFDDQFSVERPDGSNFTLKIRSTKLEDSAMYFCASSRGTDATNEKLFFGSGTQLSVL.

This chain uses TRBV4-3 with TRBJ2-7; D gene unclear. The V and J ends lost 0 bases and 0 bases respectively, with 9 bases between them. CDR1 is LGHNA, CDR2 YSLEER, per germline. The CDR3 contains 15 residues. Written as DNA, the CDR3 is TGCGCCAGCAGCCAAGACTATACGCACTCCTACGAGCAGTACTTC. Translating gives CASSQDYTHSYEQYF.

This sequence joins TRBV2 and TRBJ2-2; 14 bases line up with TRBD2. CDR3 length: 15 amino acids. CDR1 is SNHLY and CDR2 is FYNNEI in the germline V gene. J lost 4 bases, V lost 6 bases, and 1 base had no gene match. The CDR3 DNA reads TGTGCCAGCAGAGGACTAGCGGGAGGCACCGGGGAGCTGTTTTTT. Encoded protein: CASRGLAGGTGELFF.

This chain connects TRBV12-2 to TRBJ2-7; TRBD2 was called by the table and not checked on the DNA. TRBV12-2 corresponds to a pseudogene. There are 15 residues in the CDR3. The CDR3 DNA follows: TGTGCAAGTCGCTTGGGCCGGGAGGTCCCTGGCGAGCAGTACTTC. Translation: CASRLGREVPGEQYF.

This clone has only one observation. The CDR3 sequence: CATSRVVGGPRNEQFF. Here the CDR3 DNA reads TGTGCCACCAGCAGAGTGGTGGGGGGGCCCAGGAATGAGCAGTTCTTC. The genes are TRBV15 and TRBJ2-1, with D tentatively TRBD2 (7 bases). V gave up 1 base and J gave up 7 bases, with 17 bases separating them. CDR1 is LNHNV, CDR2 YYDKDF, per germline (reference sequence). The CDR3 has 16 residues.

The chain links TRBV9 to TRBJ2-1, with D possibly matching TRBD1 (5 bases). The CDR3 has 14 residues. Deletions cut 2 bases from V and 6 bases from J, with 12 bases between. Germline V gene sequence: CDR1 SGDLS, CDR2 YYNGEE. The CDR3 sequence is CASSVGLQSNEQFF. The CDR3, as DNA: TGTGCCAGCAGCGTGGGGCTCCAGTCCAATGAGCAGTTCTTC.

This clone appeared once. CDR3 in DNA: TGTGCCACGTACCCGGGGCGAGTGGGCGGGGACAAAGAGACCCAGTACTTC. This translates into CATYPGRVGGDKETQYF. The J gene is TRBJ2-5, the V gene TRBV7-8, with D possibly called TRBD1 or TRBD2 (6 bases each). The V gene's germline CDR1 is SGHVS and CDR2 FQNEAQ. With 10 bases removed from V and 3 bases from J, the gap between germline ends came to 27 bases. The CDR3 runs to 17 residues.

This clone was seen only once. The chain is built from TRBV7-3 and TRBJ1-5; TRBD1 matches 7 bases. V was pared by 3 bases and J by 5 bases, with 1 base of the junction left unmatched. The germline CDR1 and CDR2 sequences are SGHTA and FQGTGA. The CDR3 contains 13 residues. In DNA, the CDR3 is TGTGCCAGCAGCTTCGACAGGGATCAGCCCCAGCATTTT. Protein sequence: CASSFDRDQPQHF.

This chain links TRBV28 with TRBJ2-3; tentatively, D is TRBD1 (5 bases). The V and J ends lost 4 bases and 1 base respectively, with 15 bases between them. Germline V gives CDR1 MDHEN, CDR2 SYDVKM. The CDR3 runs 16 residues. CDR3 sequence (DNA): TGTGCCAGCAGTTCTGCAGGGTTGGGTGGCACAGATACGCAGTATTTT. Translating it yields CASSSAGLGGTDTQYF.

Here the CDR3 DNA reads TGCGCCAGCAGCCAAGACGCCAGCTCTGGAAACACCATATATTTT. Translated: CASSQDASSGNTIYF. The chain combines TRBV4-3 with TRBJ1-3; D unclear. The CDR3 sequence is 15 residues long. The germline gives CDR1 LGHNA, CDR2 YSLEER. V was pared by 0 bases and J by 0 bases, with 6 bases between.

The chain couples TRBV7-2 to TRBJ2-2; TRBD2 is a possible D gene (6 bases). CDR1 and CDR2 (germline): SGHTA, FQGNSA. The CDR3 spans 16 residues. Trimming took 5 bases from V and 1 from J, leaving 14 bases between them. The CDR3 DNA sequence: TGTGCCAGCAGCCCCGTGCGGGGTCGGAACACCGGGGAGCTGTTTTTT. Amino acid sequence: CASSPVRGRNTGELFF. Full variable domain (outside the CDR3, taken from reference TRBV7-2 and TRBJ2-2): GAGVSQSPSNKVTEKGKDVELRCDPISGHTALYWYRQSLGQGLEFLIYFQGNSAPDKSGLPSDRFSAERTGGSVSTLTIQRTQQEDSAVYLCASSPVRGRNTGELFFGEGSRLTVL.

This clone was recorded once. The chain joins TRBV18 to TRBJ2-7, with D perhaps matching TRBD1 (5 bases). V was clipped by 2 bases and J by 0 bases, with 8 bases between them. CDR1 is KGHSH, CDR2 LQKENI, per germline. This CDR3 has 14 residues. The CDR3 DNA reads TGTGCCAGCTCACCAGGGGCGAGCTCCTACGAGCAGTACTTC. Translating it yields CASSPGASSYEQYF.

The chain carries TRBV7-3 and TRBJ1-1; TRBD1 matches 8 bases. Per germline, CDR1 SGHTA and CDR2 FQGTGA. This CDR3 comprises 14 residues. Trimming took 0 bases from V and 8 from J; bases not matched to a gene: 5. For the CDR3, the DNA is TGTGCCAGCAGCTTAACAGGACAGGGTTCCGAAGCTTTCTTT. Its translation: CASSLTGQGSEAFF.

This chain links TRBV19 with TRBJ2-3; 11 bases agree with TRBD2. CDR3 size: 18 residues. The germline CDR1 and CDR2 sequences are LNHDA and SQIVND (reference sequence). V lost 4 bases, J lost 0 bases, and 9 bases stayed unmatched. The CDR3 reads CASSTYPWTSGSTDTQYF. CDR3 nucleotide sequence: TGTGCCAGTAGTACCTACCCCTGGACTAGCGGGAGCACAGATACGCAGTATTTT.

The rearrangement joins TRBV7-8 to TRBJ2-5; no clear D. V was trimmed by 3 bases and J by 5 bases, leaving 4 bases between them. CDR3 length: 11 amino acids. The germline CDR1 and CDR2 sequences are SGHVS and FQNEAQ. In DNA form, the CDR3 reads TGTGCCAGCAGCTTTAGGGAGACCCAGTACTTC. Encoded protein: CASSFRETQYF.